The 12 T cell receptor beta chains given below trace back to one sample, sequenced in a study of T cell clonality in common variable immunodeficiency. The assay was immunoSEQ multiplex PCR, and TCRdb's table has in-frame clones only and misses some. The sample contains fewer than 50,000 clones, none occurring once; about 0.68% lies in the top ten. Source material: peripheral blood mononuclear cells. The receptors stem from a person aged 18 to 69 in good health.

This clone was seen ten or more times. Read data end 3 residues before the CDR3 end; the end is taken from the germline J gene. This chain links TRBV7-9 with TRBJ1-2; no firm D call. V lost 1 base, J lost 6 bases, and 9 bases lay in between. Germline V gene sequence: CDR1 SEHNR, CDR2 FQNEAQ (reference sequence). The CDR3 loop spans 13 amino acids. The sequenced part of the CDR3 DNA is TGTGCCAGCAGCTTAGAGGCAGAAAATGGC. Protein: CASSLEAENG. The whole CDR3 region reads CASSLEAENGYTF. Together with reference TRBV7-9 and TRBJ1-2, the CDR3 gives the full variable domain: DTGVSQNPRHKITKRGQNVTFRCDPISEHNRLYWYRQTLGQGPEFLTYFQNEAQLEKSRLLSDRFSAERPKGSFSTLEIQRTEQGDSAMYLCASSLEAENGYTFGSGTRLTVV.

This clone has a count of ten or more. Incomplete CDR3 DNA: TGTGCCAGCAGTTTATTGCTAGCGGATAGGATAAACTCCTACAATGAG. Protein: CASSLLLADRINSYNE. The entire CDR3 protein reads CASSLLLADRINSYNEQFF. J is TRBJ2-1 and V is TRBV28; 7 positions match TRBD2. From the germline J gene comes the end of the CDR3, since the read stops 3 residues before it. The CDR3 length is 19 residues. The germline gives CDR1 MDHEN, CDR2 SYDVKM. Trimming removed 1 base from V and 0 bases from J; junction bases left unmatched: 12. The full variable domain, completed using reference TRBV28 and TRBJ2-1, is DVKVTQSSRYLVKRTGEKVFLECVQDMDHENMFWYRQDPGLGLRLIYFSYDVKMKEKGDIPEGYSVSREKKERFSLILESASTNQTSMYLCASSLLLADRINSYNEQFFGPGTRLTVL.

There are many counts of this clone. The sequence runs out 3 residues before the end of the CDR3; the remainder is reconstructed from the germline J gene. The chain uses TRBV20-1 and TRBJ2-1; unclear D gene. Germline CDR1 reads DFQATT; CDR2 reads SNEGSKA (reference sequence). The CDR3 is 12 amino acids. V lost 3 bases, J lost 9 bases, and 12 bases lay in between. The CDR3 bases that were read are TGCAGTGCTAGCCCAGGTAGTGGTGAG. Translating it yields CSASPGSGE. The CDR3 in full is CSASPGSGEQFF.

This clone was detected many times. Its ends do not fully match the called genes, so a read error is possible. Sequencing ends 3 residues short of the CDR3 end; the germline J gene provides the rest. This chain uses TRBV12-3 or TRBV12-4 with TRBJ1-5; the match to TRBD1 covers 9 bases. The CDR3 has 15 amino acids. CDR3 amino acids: CASSYSTGGKQPQHF. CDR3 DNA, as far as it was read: TGTGCCAGCAGTTACTCCACAGGGGGCAAACAGCCC.

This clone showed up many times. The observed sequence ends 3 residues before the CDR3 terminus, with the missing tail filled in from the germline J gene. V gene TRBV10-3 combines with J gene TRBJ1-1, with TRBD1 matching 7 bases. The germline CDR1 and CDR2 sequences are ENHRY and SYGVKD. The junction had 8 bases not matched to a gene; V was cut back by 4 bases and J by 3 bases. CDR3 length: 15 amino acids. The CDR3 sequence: CAISADRDRDTEAFF. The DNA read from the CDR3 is TGTGCCATCAGTGCCGACAGGGATCGGGACACTGAA.

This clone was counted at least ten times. CDR3 sequence reads: CAGTGLADTSTDTQYF. The DNA read from the CDR3 is TGTGCCGGGACGGGACTAGCGGACACTAGCACAGATACG. The gene calls are TRBV2 and TRBJ2-3; 11 bases line up with TRBD2. Sequencing ends 3 residues short of the CDR3 end; the germline J gene provides the rest. The trim removed 11 bases at V and 0 bases at J, leaving 10 bases unmatched. This CDR3 comprises 16 residues. Germline-derived CDR1 and CDR2 are SNHLY and FYNNEI.

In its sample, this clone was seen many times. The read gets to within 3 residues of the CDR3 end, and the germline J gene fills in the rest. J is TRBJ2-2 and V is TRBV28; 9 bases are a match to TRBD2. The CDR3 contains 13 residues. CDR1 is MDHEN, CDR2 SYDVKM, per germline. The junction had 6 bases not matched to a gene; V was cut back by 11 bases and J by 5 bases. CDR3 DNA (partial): TGTGCCGTAGCGGGAGTTGGTACCGGGGAG. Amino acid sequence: CAVAGVGTGE. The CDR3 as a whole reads CAVAGVGTGELFF. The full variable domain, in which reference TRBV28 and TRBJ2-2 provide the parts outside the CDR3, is DVKVTQSSRYLVKRTGEKVFLECVQDMDHENMFWYRQDPGLGLRLIYFSYDVKMKEKGDIPEGYSVSREKKERFSLILESASTNQTSMYLCAVAGVGTGELFFGEGSRLTVL.

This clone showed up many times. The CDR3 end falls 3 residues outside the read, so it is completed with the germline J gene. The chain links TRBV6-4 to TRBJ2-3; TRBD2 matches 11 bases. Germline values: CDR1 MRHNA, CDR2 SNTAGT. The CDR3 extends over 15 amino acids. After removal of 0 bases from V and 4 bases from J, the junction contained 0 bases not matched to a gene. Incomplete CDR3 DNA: TGTGCCAGCAGTGACTCTAGCGGGAGGGCAGATACG. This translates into CASSDSSGRADT. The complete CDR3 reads CASSDSSGRADTQYF.

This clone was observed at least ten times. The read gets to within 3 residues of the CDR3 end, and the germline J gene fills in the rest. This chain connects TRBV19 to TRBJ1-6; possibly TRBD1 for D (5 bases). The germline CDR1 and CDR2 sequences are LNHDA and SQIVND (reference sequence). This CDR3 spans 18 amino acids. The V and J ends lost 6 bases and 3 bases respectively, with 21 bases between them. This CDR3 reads CASSPSKPRAYYNSPLHF. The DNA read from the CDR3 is TGTGCCAGTAGCCCCTCAAAACCCAGGGCCTACTATAATTCACCC.

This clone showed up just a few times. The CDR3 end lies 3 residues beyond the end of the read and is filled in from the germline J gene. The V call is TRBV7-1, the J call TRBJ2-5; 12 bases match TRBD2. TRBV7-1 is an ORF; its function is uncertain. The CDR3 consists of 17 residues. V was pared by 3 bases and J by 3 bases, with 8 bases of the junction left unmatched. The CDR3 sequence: CASSSGRTSGAEETQYF. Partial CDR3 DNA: TGTGCCAGCAGCTCCGGGAGGACTAGCGGGGCTGAAGAGACC.

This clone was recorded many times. The DNA read from the CDR3 is TGTGCCAGCAGTTCGTCCCTCCAGGAGGCTCAGCCC. It encodes CASSSSLQEAQP. The whole CDR3 sequence reads CASSSSLQEAQPQHF. This chain connects TRBV6-2 or TRBV6-3 to TRBJ1-5; D is ambiguous. With the read ending 3 residues before the CDR3 end, the germline J gene is used to fill in that end. CDR3 size: 15 residues. Germline-derived CDR1 and CDR2 are MNHEY and SVGEGT. V lost 4 bases to trimming and J lost 6 bases, with 16 bases between them.

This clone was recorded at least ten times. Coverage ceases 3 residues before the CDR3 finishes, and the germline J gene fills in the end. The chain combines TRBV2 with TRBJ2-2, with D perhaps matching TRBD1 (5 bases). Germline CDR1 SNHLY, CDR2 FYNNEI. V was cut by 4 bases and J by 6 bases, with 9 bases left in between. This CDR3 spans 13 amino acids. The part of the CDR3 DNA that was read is TGTGCCAGCAGTGCAGTGGGGCCCGGGGAG. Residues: CASSAVGPGE. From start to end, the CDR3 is CASSAVGPGELFF.